This T cell receptor (beta chain) was obtained from a study of CD8 T cells in ankylosing spondylitis. General study points: Disease-associated clones were CD8+ and fairly uncommon in peripheral blood. Previously reported in reactive arthritis synovial fluid and blood were some of the motif variants. One TCR beta motif, made up of seven to nine highly homologous variants, appeared characteristic of ankylosing spondylitis blood.

CDR3 length: 16 residues. Germline values: CDR1 SGHAT, CDR2 FQNNGV. After removal of 4 bases from V and 3 bases from J, the junction contained 5 bases not matched to a gene. This clonotype was seen a few times. Its antigen is currently unknown. Quantitative 5'-RACE with molecular barcodes was used to make the TCR beta libraries. TCRdb fed the 5' RACE reads into MiXCR, producing one record per CDR3 protein. Of about 390,000 distinct CDR3 sequences in the sample, approximately 20% were seen once. The source is a male donor with ankylosing spondylitis. The chain combines TRBV11-2 with TRBJ2-3; 12 bases fit TRBD2. Sample: blood, either unsorted or a sorted T cell fraction (not recorded which). The DNA for the CDR3 is TGTGCCAGCAGCTCAGGGACTAGCGGGTATACAGATACGCAGTATTTT. Protein sequence: CASSSGTSGYTDTQYF.